This T cell receptor (beta chain) came from a study of T cell repertoires in cytomegalovirus infection. The overall study: Matching HLA type and CMV infection were both indicated by public TCR beta signatures. General study results and limits: The study found HLA-C-restricted CMV-specific TCR beta clonotypes dominating the ex vivo response.

This clonotype showed up many times. Its specificity is not known. TCRdb fed the reads into MiXCR, producing one record per CDR3 protein. The table includes 200,000 to 300,000 distinct CDR3 sequences, 6.5% detected once. The CDR3 consists of 15 residues. V lost 2 bases and J lost 6, with 14 bases in between. Germline loops: CDR1 MNHEY, CDR2 SMNVEV (reference sequence). Sequenced sample: PBMCs. The origin of this receptor is a human donor in good health (CMV status not recorded). Some clones in this sample may be carry-over from other donors' samples. The chain joins TRBV27 to TRBJ2-1, with D uncertain. In DNA form, the CDR3 reads TGTGCCAGCAGTTTAAGAGCACCCGGGTCCAATGAGCAGTTCTTC. Translated, it gives CASSLRAPGSNEQFF.